This T cell receptor beta chain was found in a study of beta chain features in type 1 diabetes. Study as a whole: Age, gender and cell yields were alike across patients and healthy donors.

V dropped 0 bases and J dropped 5 bases, with 13 bases sitting between them. CDR3 length equals 15 residues. Germline assignment: CDR1 SGHRS and CDR2 YFSETQ. General observations from the study: Compared to healthy donors, patients appeared to have naive, central memory and Treg TCRB repertoires that were more alike.

As regards this clone: Antigen specificity is unknown.

Sequencing targeted expressed TCRB transcripts, as all isolated RNA had been reverse transcribed. The table came from immunoSEQ multiplex PCR; TCRdb's copy has only in-frame clones and leaves some out. There are around 320,000 clones in the sample; 14% occur only once, and about 6.6% lies in the top ten. This receptor was identified in a young man in good health. The sample comprised central memory CD4+ T cells from blood. The chain is built from TRBV5-1 and TRBJ2-3; D may be TRBD2 (6 bases). CDR3 protein: CASSLDGRRLDTQYF. The CDR3 nucleotides are TGCGCCAGCAGCTTGGACGGGAGACGGCTAGATACGCAGTATTTT.